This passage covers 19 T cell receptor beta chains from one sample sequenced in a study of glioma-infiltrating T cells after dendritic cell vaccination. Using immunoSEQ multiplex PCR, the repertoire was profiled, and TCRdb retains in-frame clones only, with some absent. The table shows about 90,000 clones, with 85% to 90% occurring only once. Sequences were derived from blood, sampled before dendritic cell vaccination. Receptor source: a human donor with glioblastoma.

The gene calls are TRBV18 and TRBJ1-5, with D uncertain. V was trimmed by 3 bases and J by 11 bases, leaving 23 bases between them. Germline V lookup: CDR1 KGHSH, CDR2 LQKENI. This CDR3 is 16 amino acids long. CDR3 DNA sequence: TGTGCCAGCTCACCCGAACCCCGGGTTCCGGGTGAGTCCCAGCATTTT. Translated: CASSPEPRVPGESQHF. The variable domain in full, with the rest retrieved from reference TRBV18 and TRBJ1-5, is NAGVMQNPRHLVRRRGQEARLRCSPMKGHSHVYWYRQLPEEGLKFMVYLQKENIIDESGMPKERFSAEFPKEGPSILRIQQVVRGDSAAYFCASSPEPRVPGESQHFGDGTRLSIL.

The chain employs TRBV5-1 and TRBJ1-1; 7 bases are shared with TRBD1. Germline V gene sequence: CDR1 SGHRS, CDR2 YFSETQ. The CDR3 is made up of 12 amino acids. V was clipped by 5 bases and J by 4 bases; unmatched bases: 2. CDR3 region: CASRPGGTEAFF. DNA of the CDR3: TGCGCCAGCAGGCCAGGGGGCACTGAAGCTTTCTTT.

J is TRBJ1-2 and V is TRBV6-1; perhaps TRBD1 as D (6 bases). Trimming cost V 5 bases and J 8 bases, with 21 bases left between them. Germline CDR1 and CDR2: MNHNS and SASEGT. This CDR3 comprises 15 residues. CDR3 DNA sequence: TGTGCCAGCAGTCCAACCCTTTTCACAGGGCACGGCTACACCTTC. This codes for CASSPTLFTGHGYTF.

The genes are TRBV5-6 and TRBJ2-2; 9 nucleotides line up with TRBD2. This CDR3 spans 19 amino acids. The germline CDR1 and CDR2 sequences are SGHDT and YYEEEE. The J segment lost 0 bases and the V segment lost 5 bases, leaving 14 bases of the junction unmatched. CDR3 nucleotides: TGTGCCAGCAGGAGGCGGGAGGGCCCATCCTGGGCGAACACCGGGGAGCTGTTTTTT. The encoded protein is CASRRREGPSWANTGELFF.

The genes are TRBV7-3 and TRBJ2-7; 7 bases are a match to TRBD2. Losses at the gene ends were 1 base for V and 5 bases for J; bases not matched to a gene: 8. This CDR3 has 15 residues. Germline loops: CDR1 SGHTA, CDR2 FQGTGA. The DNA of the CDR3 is TGTGCCAGCAGCTTAAATAGCGGGCGAATCGACGAGCAGTACTTC. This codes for CASSLNSGRIDEQYF.

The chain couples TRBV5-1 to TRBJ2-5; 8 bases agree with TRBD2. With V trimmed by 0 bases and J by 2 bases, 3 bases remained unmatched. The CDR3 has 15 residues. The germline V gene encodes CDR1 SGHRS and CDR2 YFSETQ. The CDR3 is CASSLGGGPQETQYF. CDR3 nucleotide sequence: TGCGCCAGCAGCTTGGGCGGGGGGCCTCAAGAGACCCAGTACTTC.

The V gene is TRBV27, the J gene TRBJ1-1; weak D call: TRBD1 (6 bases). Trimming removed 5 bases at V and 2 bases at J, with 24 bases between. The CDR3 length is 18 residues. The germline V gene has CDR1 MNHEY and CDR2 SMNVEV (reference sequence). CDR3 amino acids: CASSPPRGGRGINTEAFF. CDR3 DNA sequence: TGTGCCAGCAGTCCCCCCCGGGGGGGCCGGGGAATTAACACTGAAGCTTTCTTT.

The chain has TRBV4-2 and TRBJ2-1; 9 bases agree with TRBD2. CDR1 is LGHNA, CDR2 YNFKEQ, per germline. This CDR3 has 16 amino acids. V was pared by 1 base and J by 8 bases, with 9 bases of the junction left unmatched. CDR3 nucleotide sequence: TGTGCCAGCAGCCAAGTGATTAGCGGGGGTTTCGATGAGCAGTTCTTC. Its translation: CASSQVISGGFDEQFF.

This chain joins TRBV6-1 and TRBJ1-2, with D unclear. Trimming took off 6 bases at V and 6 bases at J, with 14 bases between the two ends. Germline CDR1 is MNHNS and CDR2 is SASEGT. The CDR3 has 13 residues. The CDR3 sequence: CASSLRGEDGYTF. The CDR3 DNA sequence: TGTGCCAGCAGCCTCCGGGGTGAGGATGGCTACACCTTC.

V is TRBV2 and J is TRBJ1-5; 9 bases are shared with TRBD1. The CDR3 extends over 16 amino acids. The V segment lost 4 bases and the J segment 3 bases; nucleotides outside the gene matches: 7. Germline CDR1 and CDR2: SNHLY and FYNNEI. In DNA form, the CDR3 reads TGTGCCAGCAGTGGGGAGGGACAGGGCATCAATCAGCCCCAGCATTTT. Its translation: CASSGEGQGINQPQHF.

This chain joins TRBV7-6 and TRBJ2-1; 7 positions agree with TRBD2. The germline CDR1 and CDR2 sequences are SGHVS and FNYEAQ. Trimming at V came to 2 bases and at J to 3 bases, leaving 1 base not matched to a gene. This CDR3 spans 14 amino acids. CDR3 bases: TGTGCCAGCAGCTTATCTAGCGGCTACAATGAGCAGTTCTTC. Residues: CASSLSSGYNEQFF.

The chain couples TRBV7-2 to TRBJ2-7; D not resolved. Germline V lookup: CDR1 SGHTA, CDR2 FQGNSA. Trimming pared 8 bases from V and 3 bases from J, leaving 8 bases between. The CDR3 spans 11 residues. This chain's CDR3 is CASRRYYEQYF. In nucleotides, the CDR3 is TGTGCCAGCCGGCGGTACTACGAGCAGTACTTC. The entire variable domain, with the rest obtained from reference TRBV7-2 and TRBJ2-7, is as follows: GAGVSQSPSNKVTEKGKDVELRCDPISGHTALYWYRQSLGQGLEFLIYFQGNSAPDKSGLPSDRFSAERTGGSVSTLTIQRTQQEDSAVYLCASRRYYEQYFGPGTRLTVT.

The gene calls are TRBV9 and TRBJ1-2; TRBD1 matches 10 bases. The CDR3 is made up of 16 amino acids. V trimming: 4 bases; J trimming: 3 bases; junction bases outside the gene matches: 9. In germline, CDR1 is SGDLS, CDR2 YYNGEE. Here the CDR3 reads CASSPRQGAGDYGYTF. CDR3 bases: TGTGCCAGCAGCCCTAGACAGGGGGCCGGGGACTATGGCTACACCTTC.

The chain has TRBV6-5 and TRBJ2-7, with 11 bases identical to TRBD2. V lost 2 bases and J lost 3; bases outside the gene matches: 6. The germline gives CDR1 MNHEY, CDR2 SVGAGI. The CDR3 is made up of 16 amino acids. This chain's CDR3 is CASSYTSGSPYYEQYF. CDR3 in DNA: TGTGCCAGCAGTTACACTAGCGGGAGTCCCTACTACGAGCAGTACTTC.

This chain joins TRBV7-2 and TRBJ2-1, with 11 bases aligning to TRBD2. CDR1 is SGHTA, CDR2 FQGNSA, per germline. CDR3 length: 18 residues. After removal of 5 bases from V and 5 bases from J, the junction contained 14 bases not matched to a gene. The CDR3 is CASSGPNFLLAGDNEQFF. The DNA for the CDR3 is TGTGCCAGCAGCGGACCGAACTTCCTACTAGCGGGGGACAATGAGCAGTTCTTC.

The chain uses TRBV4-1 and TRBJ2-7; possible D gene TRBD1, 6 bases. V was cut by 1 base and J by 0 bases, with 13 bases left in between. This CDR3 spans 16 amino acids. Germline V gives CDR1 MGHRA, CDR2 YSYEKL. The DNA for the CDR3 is TGCGCCAGCAGCCAAGCGACGGGGACATTCTCCTACGAGCAGTACTTC. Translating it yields CASSQATGTFSYEQYF.

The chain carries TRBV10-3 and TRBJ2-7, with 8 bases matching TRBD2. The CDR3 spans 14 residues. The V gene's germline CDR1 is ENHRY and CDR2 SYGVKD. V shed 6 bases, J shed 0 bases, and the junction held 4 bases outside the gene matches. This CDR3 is CAISELADSYEQYF. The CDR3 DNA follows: TGTGCCATCAGCGAACTAGCGGACTCCTACGAGCAGTACTTC.

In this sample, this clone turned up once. DNA for the CDR3: TGTGCCAGCAGTGACTACAGGGAGGAGACCCAGTACTTC. Residues: CASSDYREETQYF. The chain uses TRBV2 and TRBJ2-5; D is perhaps TRBD1 (6 bases). V was shortened by 3 bases and J by 5 bases, with 10 bases between the two germline ends. The germline V gene encodes CDR1 SNHLY and CDR2 FYNNEI. The CDR3 runs to 13 residues.

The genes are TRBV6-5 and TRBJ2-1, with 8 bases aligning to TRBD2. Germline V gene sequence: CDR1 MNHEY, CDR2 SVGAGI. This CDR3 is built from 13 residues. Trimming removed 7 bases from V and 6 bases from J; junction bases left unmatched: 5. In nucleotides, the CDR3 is TGTGCCAGCAAACGGGAGGGCCTCAATGAGCAGTTCTTC. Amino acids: CASKREGLNEQFF.